These T cell receptor beta chains were read from a single sample in a study of T cell responses to AZD1222 COVID-19 vaccine. Produced via immunoSEQ multiplex PCR; TCRdb's table is partial and in-frame only. The profile shows more than 150,000 clones, approximately 92% of them singletons. Specimen: peripheral blood, collected on day 0 of AZD1222 vaccination. The receptors here all came from an adult in good health. Each CDR3 is given with its conserved first and last residue. The D gene is left open where the match is weak. Clone size is given for some rows only: seen once, a few or many times, or a class if the clone is expanded.

CDR3aa	CDR3nt	abundance	v_gene	j_gene	d_gene	len
CASSIRGSAATEAFF	TGTGCCAGTAGTATTAGGGGCTCGGCGGCCACTGAAGCTTTCTTT	NA	TRBV19	TRBJ1-1	NA	15
CSASSAGTDTQYF	TGCAGTGCTAGTTCGGCAGGCACAGATACGCAGTATTTT	few	TRBV20-1	TRBJ2-3	NA	13
CASGARLAGYNEQFF	TGTGCCAGCGGCGCGCGACTAGCGGGGTACAATGAGCAGTTCTTC	NA	TRBV28	TRBJ2-1	TRBD2	15
CASSLQVGGSHGYTF	TGTGCCAGCAGCTTGCAGGTCGGGGGGAGCCATGGCTACACCTTC	NA	TRBV5-6	TRBJ1-2	NA	15
CASGDFPGELFF	TGTGCCAGCGGGGATTTTCCCGGGGAGCTGTTTTTT	NA	TRBV7-3	TRBJ2-2	NA	12
CASSLYGGVTEAFF	TGTGCCAGCAGCTTATACGGTGGGGTCACTGAAGCTTTCTTT	NA	TRBV13	TRBJ1-1	NA	14
CASSLDRGIMYEKLFF	TGCGCCAGCAGCTTGGACAGGGGAATAATGTATGAAAAACTGTTTTTT	NA	TRBV4-3	TRBJ1-4	TRBD1	16
CASSQRLVGNEQFF	TGTGCCAGCAGTCAACGACTAGTAGGGAATGAGCAGTTCTTC	NA	TRBV28	TRBJ2-1	NA	14
CSVGTGANTGELFF	TGCAGCGTTGGGACAGGGGCGAACACCGGGGAGCTGTTTTTT	NA	TRBV29-1	TRBJ2-2	TRBD1	14
CASSIGRLRQRHSNQPQHF	TGTGCCAGTAGTATAGGGCGCCTTCGACAGCGACATAGCAATCAGCCCCAGCATTTT	NA	TRBV19	TRBJ1-5	NA	19
CASSLASSGRETQYF	TGTGCCAGCAGCTTAGCCTCTTCGGGGCGAGAGACCCAGTACTTC	NA	TRBV7-9	TRBJ2-5	NA	15
CASSSMTTEAFF	TGTGCCAGCAGTTCTATGACCACTGAAGCTTTCTTT	NA	TRBV12-3/TRBV12-4	TRBJ1-1	NA	12
CASSEGRGGSDTQYF	TGTGCCAGCAGTGAGGGTCGGGGCGGATCAGATACGCAGTATTTT	NA	TRBV6-1	TRBJ2-3	NA	15
CASSLAARGGADTQYF	TGTGCCAGCAGCTTGGCTGCGCGGGGGGGAGCAGATACGCAGTATTTT	NA	TRBV5-4	TRBJ2-3	TRBD2	16
CASSLGGTANYGYTF	TGTGCCAGCAGTTTAGGAGGCACAGCTAACTATGGCTACACCTTC	NA	TRBV27	TRBJ1-2	NA	15
CASSLGLYDYEQYF	TGTGCCAGCAGCTTGGGACTCTATGACTACGAGCAGTACTTC	NA	TRBV5-4	TRBJ2-7	NA	14
CASSSPGSSTDTQYF	TGTGCCAGCAGCTCCCCAGGGTCCAGCACAGATACGCAGTATTTT	NA	TRBV5-4	TRBJ2-3	NA	15
CASSAGGTGADTQYF	TGTGCCAGTAGTGCAGGGGGGACAGGGGCAGATACGCAGTATTTT	few	TRBV19	TRBJ2-3	TRBD1	15
CASSSSRYTNQPQHF	TGTGCCAGCAGTTCGTCAAGATACACCAATCAGCCCCAGCATTTT	NA	TRBV6-5	TRBJ1-5	NA	15
CSVIPLAGVDEQFF	TGCAGCGTCATCCCACTAGCGGGAGTCGATGAGCAGTTCTTC	NA	TRBV29-1	TRBJ2-1	TRBD2	14
CAIGWGRQDGYTF	TGTGCCATAGGGTGGGGGCGGCAGGATGGCTACACCTTC	NA	TRBV6-5	TRBJ1-2	NA	13
CASSRDTTRQYF	TGTGCCAGCAGTCGCGACACCACCAGGCAGTATTTT	NA	TRBV12-3/TRBV12-4	TRBJ2-3	NA	12
CASSLGTENTGELFF	TGTGCCAGCAGCCTCGGGACAGAGAACACCGGGGAGCTGTTTTTT	NA	TRBV11-2	TRBJ2-2	TRBD1	15
CASSFGSNTEAFF	TGTGCCAGCAGTTTTGGCAGTAACACTGAAGCTTTCTTT	NA	TRBV27	TRBJ1-1	NA	13
CASRPTGSYEQYF	TGTGCCAGCCGTCCGACAGGTTCCTACGAGCAGTACTTC	NA	TRBV7-6	TRBJ2-7	NA	13
CASSLGSSGANVLTF	TGCGCCAGCAGCTTGGGTAGCTCTGGGGCCAACGTCCTGACTTTC	NA	TRBV5-1	TRBJ2-6	NA	15
CASLAGFTDTQYF	TGTGCCTCTCTAGCGGGGTTTACAGATACGCAGTATTTT	NA	TRBV30	TRBJ2-3	TRBD2	13
CSAIGPSEEQYF	TGCAGCGCTATAGGACCATCCGAGGAGCAGTACTTC	NA	TRBV29-1	TRBJ2-7	NA	12
CSSSQGQFDNEQFF	TGCAGCTCGTCTCAGGGACAGTTTGACAATGAGCAGTTCTTC	NA	TRBV29-1	TRBJ2-1	TRBD1	14
CASSLLAGGLQETQYF	TGTGCCAGCAGCTTACTAGCGGGGGGCCTACAAGAGACCCAGTACTTC	NA	TRBV7-9	TRBJ2-5	TRBD2	16
CASSLGGARFYEQYF	TGTGCCAGCAGCTTAGGGGGTGCGAGGTTCTACGAGCAGTACTTC	NA	TRBV7-2	TRBJ2-7	NA	15
CASSRGLAEQETQYF	TGTGCCAGCAGCCGAGGACTAGCGGAACAAGAGACCCAGTACTTC	NA	TRBV4-2	TRBJ2-5	TRBD2	15
CASSHTGYNQPQHF	TGTGCCAGCAGCCATACAGGGTATAATCAGCCCCAGCATTTT	NA	TRBV7-9	TRBJ1-5	NA	14
CASSSQGRNTGELFF	TGTGCCAGCAGCTCCCAGGGGCGGAACACCGGGGAGCTGTTTTTT	NA	TRBV5-4	TRBJ2-2	NA	15
CASSVSSGGALDTQYF	TGTGCCAGCAGCGTCTCTAGCGGGGGGGCCCTGGATACGCAGTATTTT	once	TRBV9	TRBJ2-3	TRBD2	16
CATIPGGQLNTEAFF	TGTGCCACTATTCCAGGCGGACAGCTAAACACTGAAGCTTTCTTT	NA	TRBV19	TRBJ1-1	NA	15
CASSLAQGAAEAFF	TGTGCCAGCAGCTTAGCCCAGGGGGCGGCTGAAGCTTTCTTT	NA	TRBV7-9	TRBJ1-1	TRBD1	14
CASRPWPGAGNTEAFF	TGTGCCAGTCGCCCGTGGCCCGGGGCAGGGAACACTGAAGCTTTCTTT	NA	TRBV19	TRBJ1-1	NA	16
CASSFIEARNEQFF	TGTGCCAGCAGTTTTATCGAGGCGCGCAATGAGCAGTTCTTC	NA	TRBV27	TRBJ2-1	NA	14
CASSSTAYADTQYF	TGTGCCAGCAGCTCAACGGCGTATGCAGATACGCAGTATTTT	NA	TRBV27	TRBJ2-3	NA	14
CASSPQPRETRQNEQFF	TGTGCCAGCTCACCACAGCCACGGGAGACCCGTCAGAATGAGCAGTTCTTC	NA	TRBV18	TRBJ2-1	NA	17
CASSLDSSSYGYTF	TGTGCCAGCAGCCTCGACAGCTCTAGCTATGGCTACACCTTC	once	TRBV28	TRBJ1-2	NA	14
CAIKAGGGFGAFF	TGTGCCATCAAGGCAGGGGGCGGGTTTGGAGCTTTCTTT	NA	TRBV10-3	TRBJ1-1	TRBD1	13
CASSLQTTNEKLFF	TGCGCCAGCAGCTTGCAGACGACTAATGAAAAACTGTTTTTT	NA	TRBV5-1	TRBJ1-4	NA	14
CASRGVYNEQFF	TGTGCCAGCAGGGGGGTGTACAATGAGCAGTTCTTC	NA	TRBV6-5	TRBJ2-1	NA	12
CASSRLGKGEAFF	TGTGCCAGCAGCCGGCTGGGAAAAGGTGAAGCTTTCTTT	NA	TRBV5-6	TRBJ1-1	NA	13
CSAPSGTDRGETQYF	TGCAGCGCACCCTCCGGGACAGATAGAGGAGAGACCCAGTACTTC	once	TRBV29-1	TRBJ2-5	TRBD1	15
CASSIGTGRDTEAFF	TGTGCCAGCAGCATCGGGACAGGGCGGGACACTGAAGCTTTCTTT	NA	TRBV7-8	TRBJ1-1	TRBD1	15
CASTLVGGTEAFF	TGTGCCAGCACCCTAGTTGGAGGGACTGAAGCTTTCTTT	NA	TRBV7-8	TRBJ1-1	NA	13
CASSLLADRGRGNSPLHF	TGTGCCAGCAGTCTTCTTGCGGACAGAGGGCGGGGAAATTCACCCCTCCACTTT	NA	TRBV7-6	TRBJ1-6	NA	18
CATSRDGLVSNEQFF	TGTGCCACCAGCAGAGATGGGCTAGTGAGCAATGAGCAGTTCTTC	NA	TRBV15	TRBJ2-1	NA	15
CASRPEFRGYSYGYTF	TGTGCCAGTAGACCCGAATTTCGGGGTTACAGCTATGGCTACACCTTC	NA	TRBV19	TRBJ1-2	NA	16
CASSAGTGDEKLFF	TGCGCCAGCAGCGCCGGGACAGGAGATGAAAAACTGTTTTTT	NA	TRBV5-1	TRBJ1-4	TRBD1	14
CASSLGGLYEQYF	TGTGCCAGCAGCTTGGGAGGGCTTTACGAGCAGTACTTC	NA	TRBV13	TRBJ2-7	TRBD2	13
CASSLGGTLQETQYF	TGTGCCAGCAGCTTAGGAGGGACCTTGCAAGAGACCCAGTACTTC	NA	TRBV7-8	TRBJ2-5	NA	15
CASSLRGGDTEAFF	TGTGCCAGCAGCTTAAGAGGTGGGGACACTGAAGCTTTCTTT	NA	TRBV7-2	TRBJ1-1	NA	14